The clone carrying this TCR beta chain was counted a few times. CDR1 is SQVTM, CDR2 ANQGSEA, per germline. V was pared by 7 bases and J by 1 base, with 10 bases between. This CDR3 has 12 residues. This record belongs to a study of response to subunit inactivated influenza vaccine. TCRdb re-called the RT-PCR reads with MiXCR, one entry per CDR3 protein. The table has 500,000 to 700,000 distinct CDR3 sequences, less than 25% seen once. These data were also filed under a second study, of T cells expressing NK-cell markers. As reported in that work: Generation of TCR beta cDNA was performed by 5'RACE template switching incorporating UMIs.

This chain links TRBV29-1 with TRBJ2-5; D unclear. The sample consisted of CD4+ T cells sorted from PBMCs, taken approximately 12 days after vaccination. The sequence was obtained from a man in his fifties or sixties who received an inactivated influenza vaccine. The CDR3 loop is CSAGFRQETQYF. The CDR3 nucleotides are TGCAGCGCTGGATTCCGCCAAGAGACCCAGTACTTC.